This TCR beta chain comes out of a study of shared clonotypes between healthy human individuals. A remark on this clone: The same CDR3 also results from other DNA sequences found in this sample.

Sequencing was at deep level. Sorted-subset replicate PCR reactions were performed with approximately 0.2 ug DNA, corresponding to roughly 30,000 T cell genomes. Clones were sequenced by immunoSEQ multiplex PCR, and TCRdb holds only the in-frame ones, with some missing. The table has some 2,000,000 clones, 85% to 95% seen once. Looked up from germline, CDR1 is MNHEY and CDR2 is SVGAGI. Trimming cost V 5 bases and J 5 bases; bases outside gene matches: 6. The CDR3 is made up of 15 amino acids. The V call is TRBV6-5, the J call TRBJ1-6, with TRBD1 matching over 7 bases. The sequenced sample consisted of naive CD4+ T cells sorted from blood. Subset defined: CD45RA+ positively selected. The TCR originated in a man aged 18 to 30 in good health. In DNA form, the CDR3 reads TGTGCCAGCAGTCGACAGGGTGGCGATAATTCACCCCTCCACTTT. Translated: CASSRQGGDNSPLHF.